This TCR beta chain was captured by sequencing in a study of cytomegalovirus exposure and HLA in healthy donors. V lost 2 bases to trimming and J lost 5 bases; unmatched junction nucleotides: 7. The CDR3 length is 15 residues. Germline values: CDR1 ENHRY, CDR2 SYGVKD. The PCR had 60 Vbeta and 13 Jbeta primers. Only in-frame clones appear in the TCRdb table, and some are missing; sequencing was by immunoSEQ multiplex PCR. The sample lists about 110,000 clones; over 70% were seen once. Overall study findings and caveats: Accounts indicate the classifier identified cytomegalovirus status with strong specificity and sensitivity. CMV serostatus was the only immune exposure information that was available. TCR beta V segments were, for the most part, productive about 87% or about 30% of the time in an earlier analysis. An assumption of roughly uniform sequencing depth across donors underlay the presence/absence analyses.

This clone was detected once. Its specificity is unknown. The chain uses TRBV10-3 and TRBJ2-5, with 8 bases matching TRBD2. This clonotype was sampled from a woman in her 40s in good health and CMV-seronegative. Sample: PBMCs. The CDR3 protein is CAISEPGLGRETQYF. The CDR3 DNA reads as TGTGCCATCAGTGAGCCGGGACTAGGTCGTGAGACCCAGTACTTC.